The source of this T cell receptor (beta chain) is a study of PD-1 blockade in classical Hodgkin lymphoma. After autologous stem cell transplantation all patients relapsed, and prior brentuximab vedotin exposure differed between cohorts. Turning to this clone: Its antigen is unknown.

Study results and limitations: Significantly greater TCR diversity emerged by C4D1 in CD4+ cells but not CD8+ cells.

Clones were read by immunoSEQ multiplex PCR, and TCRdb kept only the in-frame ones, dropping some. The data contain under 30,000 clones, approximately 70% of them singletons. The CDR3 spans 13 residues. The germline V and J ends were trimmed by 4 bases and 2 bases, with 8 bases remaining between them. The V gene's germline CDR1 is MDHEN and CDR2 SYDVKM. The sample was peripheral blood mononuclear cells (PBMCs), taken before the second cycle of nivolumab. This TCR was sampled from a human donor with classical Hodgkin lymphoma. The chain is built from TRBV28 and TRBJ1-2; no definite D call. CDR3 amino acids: CASSYPRNYGYTF. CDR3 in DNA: TGTGCCAGCAGTTATCCGAGAAACTATGGCTACACCTTC.